The 14 T cell receptor beta chains presented below share a single source sample, sequenced in a study of blood T cells in healthy people across ages. It was with a sample-barcoded 5' primer and a J-beta primer mix that a second PCR of roughly 6 to 12 cycles was run. Using its own MiXCR run on the 5' RACE reads, TCRdb lists one record per CDR3 protein. The sample lists 870,000 or so distinct CDR3 sequences, more than 25% occurring once. Sample: blood. These receptors originate from an elderly woman in good health.

Of note for this clonotype: A much larger clone lies a single base off, so this may be a read error. The chain employs TRBV12-3 or TRBV12-4 and TRBJ1-2; D ambiguous. The CDR3 totals 13 residues. V lost 3 bases and J 7 bases, leaving 12 bases between the germline ends. The CDR3 sequence is CASSLGPSCGYTF. Here the CDR3 DNA reads TGTGCCAGCAGTTTGGGTCCTTCCTGTGGCTACACCTTC.

This clonotype has ten or more counts. The V gene is TRBV2, the J gene TRBJ2-3; tentative D call: TRBD1 (6 bases). Germline loops: CDR1 SNHLY, CDR2 FYNNEI. CDR3 size: 14 residues. V was cut by 9 bases and J by 2 bases, with 15 bases left in between. The CDR3 sequence: CARDTGLLTDTQYF. The DNA for the CDR3 is TGTGCCAGAGATACAGGGTTACTCACAGATACGCAGTATTTT.

The CDR3 reads CASSFGLTNTGELFF. Here the CDR3 DNA reads TGCGCCAGCAGCTTTGGACTGACGAACACCGGGGAGCTGTTTTTT. The rearrangement joins TRBV5-1 to TRBJ2-2; tentative D call: TRBD2 (5 bases). This CDR3 region has 15 residues. V lost 2 bases, J lost 0 bases, and 8 bases lay in between. CDR1 is SGHRS and CDR2 is YFSETQ in the germline V gene.

V gene TRBV5-1 combines with J gene TRBJ2-3; D may correspond to TRBD1 or TRBD2 (6 bases each). The ends were cut back, 1 base at V and 2 bases at J, with 11 bases in the middle. The germline V gene encodes CDR1 SGHRS and CDR2 YFSETQ. CDR3 size: 15 residues. The CDR3 reads CASSLRGTLTDTQYF. Here the CDR3 DNA reads TGCGCCAGCAGCTTGAGGGGGACTCTCACAGATACGCAGTATTTT.

About this clonotype: A much larger clone sits a single nucleotide away, making a read error possible. The rearrangement uses TRBV9 and TRBJ2-1; D is perhaps TRBD2 (7 bases). V dropped 3 bases and J dropped 13 bases, with 26 bases sitting between them. CDR1 SGDLS and CDR2 YYNGEE come from the germline V gene. There are 16 residues in the CDR3. CDR3 in DNA: TGTGCCAGCAGCGAGAGGGGGGGACTCCCCCCAGAGACCCAGTTCTTC. Amino acids: CASSERGGLPPETQFF.

In this sample, this clonotype turned up many times. V and J are TRBV6-2 or TRBV6-3 and TRBJ2-1; maybe TRBD2 (7 bases). This CDR3 has 15 amino acids. The V and J ends lost 5 bases and 4 bases respectively, with 15 bases between them. Per germline, CDR1 MNHEY and CDR2 SVGEGT. The CDR3 sequence: CASSRPGGPYNEQFF. The CDR3 DNA reads as TGTGCCAGCAGTCGACCGGGGGGCCCTTACAATGAGCAGTTCTTC.

The V call is TRBV20-1, the J call TRBJ2-2; tentatively, D is TRBD1 (6 bases). CDR1 is DFQATT and CDR2 is SNEGSKA in the germline V gene (reference sequence). The V end was cut by 3 bases, the J end by 0 bases, with 11 bases between. CDR3 length: 15 residues. The CDR3 DNA is TGCAGTGCTAGGGAGGACAGCCCGAACACCGGGGAGCTGTTTTTT. Its translation is CSAREDSPNTGELFF.

This clonotype was detected many times. V is TRBV20-1 and J is TRBJ2-7; D gene unclear. Germline CDR1 DFQATT, CDR2 SNEGSKA (reference sequence). V dropped 6 bases and J dropped 2 bases, with 14 bases sitting between them. This CDR3 is built from 13 residues. Here the CDR3 reads CSANDNPTYEQYF. The CDR3, as DNA: TGCAGTGCAAACGACAACCCAACCTACGAGCAGTACTTC.

This clonotype was seen many times. The chain carries TRBV27 and TRBJ1-2; 8 nucleotides match TRBD1. The CDR3 runs 13 residues. J gave up 8 bases and V 0 bases, and 2 bases lay outside the gene matches. The germline gives CDR1 MNHEY, CDR2 SMNVEV (reference sequence). The CDR3 sequence: CASSLSTGVGYTF. Written as DNA, the CDR3 is TGTGCCAGCAGTTTATCGACAGGGGTAGGCTACACCTTC.

The chain carries TRBV7-3 and TRBJ2-6, with D unclear. The CDR3 runs 15 residues. Trimming removed 3 bases from V and 5 bases from J, with 11 bases in between. Germline loops: CDR1 SGHTA, CDR2 FQGTGA. The CDR3 DNA is TGTGCCAGCAGCTTGTCAGCTGCGAGGGCCAACGTCCTGACTTTC. Protein product: CASSLSAARANVLTF.

This clonotype was seen at least ten times. J is TRBJ2-1 and V is TRBV9; weak D call: TRBD1 (6 bases). V was trimmed by 3 bases and J by 6 bases, leaving 16 bases between them. Germline-derived CDR1 and CDR2 are SGDLS and YYNGEE. This CDR3 has 15 residues. The CDR3 region has the DNA TGTGCCAGCAGCGGGCGCCCAGGACAGTTCAATGAGCAGTTCTTC. Its protein product is CASSGRPGQFNEQFF.

About this clonotype: This could be a read error, since a much larger clone is one nucleotide away. This sequence joins TRBV28 and TRBJ2-7, with 7 bases identical to TRBD1. CDR1 and CDR2 (germline): MDHEN, SYDVKM. This CDR3 is 13 amino acids long. The CDR3, as DNA: TGTGCCGGCAGTTTAGGGGGCCCCTACGAGCAGTACTTC. Translating gives CAGSLGGPYEQYF. Combining the CDR3 with reference TRBV28 and TRBJ2-7 gives the whole variable domain DVKVTQSSRYLVKRTGEKVFLECVQDMDHENMFWYRQDPGLGLRLIYFSYDVKMKEKGDIPEGYSVSREKKERFSLILESASTNQTSMYLCAGSLGGPYEQYFGPGTRLTVT.

The sample holds many counts of this clonotype. J is TRBJ2-2 and V is TRBV5-5; the D is unclear. V was clipped by 1 base and J by 1 base, with 11 bases between them. The V gene's germline CDR1 is SGHKS and CDR2 YYEKEE (reference sequence). This CDR3 contains 16 residues. CDR3 sequence reads: CASSLFAGVNTGELFF. The CDR3 DNA reads as TGTGCCAGCAGCTTGTTCGCAGGCGTGAACACCGGGGAGCTGTTTTTT. Looking up the rest from reference TRBV5-5 and TRBJ2-2 gives the full variable domain: DAGVTQSPTHLIKTRGQQVTLRCSPISGHKSVSWYQQVLGQGPQFIFQYYEKEERGRGNFPDRFSARQFPNYSSELNVNALLLGDSALYLCASSLFAGVNTGELFFGEGSRLTVL.

DNA for the CDR3: TGCAGTGCGTGGTGGTTGGACCGTACTAGCGGGGTCTCCTACGAGCAGTACTTC. Translating gives CSAWWLDRTSGVSYEQYF. The gene calls are TRBV20-1 and TRBJ2-7; 10 positions agree with TRBD2. Germline values: CDR1 DFQATT, CDR2 SNEGSKA (reference sequence). The ends lost 6 bases at V and 0 bases at J; junction bases unmatched: 17. The CDR3 loop spans 18 amino acids.